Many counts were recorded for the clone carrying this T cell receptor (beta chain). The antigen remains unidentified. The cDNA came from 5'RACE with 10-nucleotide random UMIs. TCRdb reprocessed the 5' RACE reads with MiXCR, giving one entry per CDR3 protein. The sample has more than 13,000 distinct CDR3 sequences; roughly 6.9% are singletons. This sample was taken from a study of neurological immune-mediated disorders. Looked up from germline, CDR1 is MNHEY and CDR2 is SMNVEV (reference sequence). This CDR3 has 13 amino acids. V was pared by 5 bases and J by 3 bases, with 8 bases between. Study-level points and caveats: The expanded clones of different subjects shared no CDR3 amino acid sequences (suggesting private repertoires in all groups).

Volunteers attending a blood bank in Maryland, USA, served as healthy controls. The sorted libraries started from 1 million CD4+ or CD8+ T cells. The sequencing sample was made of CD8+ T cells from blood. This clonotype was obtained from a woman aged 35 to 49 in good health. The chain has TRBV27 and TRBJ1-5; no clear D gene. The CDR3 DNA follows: TGTGCCAGCAGTCCCTGGGACAATCAGCCCCAGCATTTT. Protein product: CASSPWDNQPQHF.